What follows are 17 T cell receptor beta chains derived from one specimen sequenced in a study of shared clonotypes between healthy human individuals. The table came from immunoSEQ multiplex PCR; TCRdb's copy has only in-frame clones and leaves some out. The sample consists of about 2 million clones, roughly 94% of them appearing once. The sequencing sample was made of naive CD4+ T cells sorted from blood. This sample's subset: CD45RA+ positively selected. These receptors originate from a man aged 18 to 29 in good health.

J is TRBJ2-5 and V is TRBV30; TRBD2 matches at 8 bases. With V trimmed by 0 bases and J by 0 bases, 3 bases remained unmatched. Germline loops: CDR1 GTSNPN, CDR2 SVGIG (reference sequence). The CDR3 covers 15 residues. DNA of the CDR3: TGTGCCTGGAGTGTACGGGGGGGCCACCAAGAGACCCAGTACTTC. Its protein product is CAWSVRGGHQETQYF. The variable domain in full, completed from reference TRBV30 and TRBJ2-5, reads SQTIHQWPATLVQPVGSPLSLECTVEGTSNPNLYWYRQAAGRGLQLLFYSVGIGQISSEVPQNLSASRPQDRQFILSSKKLLLSDSGFYLCAWSVRGGHQETQYFGPGTRLLVL.

The chain employs TRBV7-8 and TRBJ2-7; maybe TRBD2 (7 bases). V gave up 1 base and J gave up 3 bases, with 16 bases separating them. From germline, CDR1 is SGHVS and CDR2 FQNEAQ. CDR3 length: 16 residues. CDR3 amino acids: CASSLEGGPSHYEQYF. The CDR3 nucleotides read TGTGCCAGCAGCTTAGAGGGGGGGCCCTCTCACTACGAGCAGTACTTC.

The genes are TRBV25-1 and TRBJ1-6, with 9 positions matching TRBD1. This CDR3 is built from 15 residues. V was clipped by 4 bases and J by 7 bases; unmatched bases: 5. CDR1 and CDR2 (germline): MGHDK, SYGVNS. CDR3 DNA: TGTGCCAGCAGTGCGGGACAGGGAGCAAATTCACCCCTCCACTTT. Translated: CASSAGQGANSPLHF. The full variable domain, completed using reference TRBV25-1 and TRBJ1-6, is EADIYQTPRYLVIGTGKKITLECSQTMGHDKMYWYQQDPGMELHLIHYSYGVNSTEKGDLSSESTVSRIRTEHFPLTLESARPSHTSQYLCASSAGQGANSPLHFGNGTRLTVT.

The CDR3 sequence is CASSSLAHANTGELFF. The CDR3 bases are TGTGCCAGCAGCTCGCTAGCGCACGCGAACACCGGGGAGCTGTTTTTT. The chain links TRBV7-2 to TRBJ2-2, with D perhaps TRBD2 (6 bases). V dropped 4 bases and J dropped 0 bases, with 12 bases sitting between them. Germline V gene sequence: CDR1 SGHTA, CDR2 FQGNSA. There are 16 residues in the CDR3.

The CDR3 nucleotides are TGTGCCAGCAGTTTACTCCCTCCCCCGACAGGGATGCACGGGGAGCTGTTTTTT. Protein product: CASSLLPPPTGMHGELFF. The chain is built from TRBV27 and TRBJ2-2; 7 bases are shared with TRBD1. Germline V gene data show CDR1 as MNHEY and CDR2 as SMNVEV (reference sequence). The CDR3 is made up of 18 amino acids. V gave up 2 bases and J gave up 7 bases; unmatched junction bases: 16.

This chain joins TRBV11-1 and TRBJ2-1, with TRBD2 matching 8 bases. With 0 bases clipped from V and 7 bases from J, the junction kept 8 bases outside the gene matches. The germline V gene has CDR1 SGHAT and CDR2 FQDESV (reference sequence). The CDR3 length is 16 residues. The CDR3 sequence: CASSLADPGLVNEQFF. The CDR3 DNA is TGTGCCAGCAGCTTAGCGGACCCGGGACTAGTAAATGAGCAGTTCTTC.

The chain uses TRBV5-6 and TRBJ2-1, with D possibly matching TRBD2 (6 bases). This CDR3 spans 15 amino acids. Trimming took off 4 bases at V and 5 bases at J, with 16 bases between the two ends. Germline loops: CDR1 SGHDT, CDR2 YYEEEE. CDR3 sequence reads: CASSALARENNEQFF. CDR3 DNA sequence: TGTGCCAGCAGCGCGCTAGCGAGAGAAAACAATGAGCAGTTCTTC.

The chain links TRBV6-6 to TRBJ2-7; D gene uncertain. The CDR3 spans 13 residues. Germline assignment: CDR1 MNHNY and CDR2 SVGAGI (reference sequence). V was trimmed by 6 bases and J by 2 bases, leaving 11 bases between them. The CDR3 DNA reads TGTGCCAGCAGCCGGGCAGGCACCTACGAGCAGTACTTC. Amino acid sequence: CASSRAGTYEQYF.

The chain has TRBV18 and TRBJ2-7, with 12 nucleotides matching TRBD2. This CDR3 is built from 17 residues. In germline, CDR1 is KGHSH, CDR2 LQKENI. V shed 1 base and J 5 bases; nucleotides not matched to a gene: 9. CDR3 protein: CASSPLTSGGSGDEQYF. The CDR3 coding sequence is TGTGCCAGCTCACCACTGACTAGCGGGGGTTCCGGGGACGAGCAGTACTTC. Looking up the rest from reference TRBV18 and TRBJ2-7 gives the full variable domain: NAGVMQNPRHLVRRRGQEARLRCSPMKGHSHVYWYRQLPEEGLKFMVYLQKENIIDESGMPKERFSAEFPKEGPSILRIQQVVRGDSAAYFCASSPLTSGGSGDEQYFGPGTRLTVT.

The CDR3 nucleotides are TGTGCCAGCAGCCCCACAGGGGAGTCTGGGGCCAACGTCCTGACTTTC. Encoded protein: CASSPTGESGANVLTF. The V and J genes are TRBV9 and TRBJ2-6, with TRBD1 matching 7 bases. J gave up 1 base and V 4 bases, and 5 bases lay outside the gene matches. Germline V gene data show CDR1 as SGDLS and CDR2 as YYNGEE. The CDR3 spans 16 residues.

Turning to this clone: The sample has other DNA sequences that encode this CDR3 too. This chain connects TRBV6-5 to TRBJ1-6; TRBD1 aligns across 7 bases. Germline V gene data show CDR1 as MNHEY and CDR2 as SVGAGI. V lost 0 bases and J lost 8; bases outside the gene matches: 4. This CDR3 has 15 amino acids. The CDR3 DNA follows: TGTGCCAGCAGTTACTCCCGACAGGGCGATTCACCCCTCCACTTT. The encoded protein is CASSYSRQGDSPLHF.

To note about this clone: Other nucleotide sequences from this sample produce the same CDR3. The V and J genes are TRBV18 and TRBJ2-7; D is uncertain. From germline, CDR1 is KGHSH and CDR2 LQKENI. The length of the CDR3 is 13 residues. The ends were cut back, 1 base at V and 1 base at J, with 5 bases in the middle. In DNA form, the CDR3 reads TGTGCCAGCTCACCACTCTCTTCCTACGAGCAGTACTTC. This gives the protein CASSPLSSYEQYF.

The chain uses TRBV7-2 and TRBJ2-7; D possibly corresponds to TRBD2 (6 bases). This CDR3 comprises 15 residues. Trimming left V 5 bases short and J 3 bases short, with 17 bases between. Germline-derived CDR1 and CDR2 are SGHTA and FQGNSA. CDR3 bases: TGTGCCAGCAGCCCGGTGGGGGGTCGTAGCTACGAGCAGTACTTC. Translation gives CASSPVGGRSYEQYF.

This chain links TRBV6-5 with TRBJ1-5; D may be TRBD1 (5 bases). This CDR3 contains 14 residues. From germline, CDR1 is MNHEY and CDR2 SVGAGI. V was cut by 7 bases and J by 4 bases, with 14 bases left in between. This chain's CDR3 is CASKGSGMNQPQHF. The CDR3 coding sequence is TGTGCCAGCAAAGGGTCAGGGATGAATCAGCCCCAGCATTTT.

The chain links TRBV7-2 to TRBJ1-1; D remains ambiguous. This CDR3 contains 13 residues. CDR1 is SGHTA and CDR2 is FQGNSA in the germline V gene. V was cut by 1 base and J by 7 bases, with 10 bases left in between. The CDR3 here is CASSLVGSNEAFF. The CDR3 coding sequence is TGTGCCAGCAGCTTAGTCGGGTCGAATGAAGCTTTCTTT.

The chain has TRBV2 and TRBJ2-5; a possible D gene is TRBD2 (6 bases). Germline lookup yields CDR1 SNHLY and CDR2 FYNNEI. The V end was cut by 10 bases, the J end by 0 bases, with 12 bases between. The CDR3 extends over 13 amino acids. The CDR3 region is CATRDWHQETQYF. The CDR3 nucleotides are TGTGCCACCCGGGACTGGCACCAAGAGACCCAGTACTTC.

The J gene is TRBJ2-3, the V gene TRBV7-9; TRBD1 matches at 10 bases. The CDR3 sequence is 15 residues long. With 3 bases clipped from V and 4 bases from J, the junction kept 4 bases outside the gene matches. CDR1 SEHNR and CDR2 FQNEAQ come from the germline V gene (reference sequence). The CDR3 here is CASSLGQGSPDTQYF. CDR3 coding DNA: TGTGCCAGCAGCTTGGGACAGGGGAGCCCAGATACGCAGTATTTT.